This TCR beta chain emerged from a study of blood T cell repertoires in COVID-19. The wider study: There were acute and convalescent COVID-19 samples, and they came from the United States, Italy and Spain.

V shed 2 bases and J shed 7 bases, with 17 bases lying between them. Germline V gives CDR1 MDHEN, CDR2 SYDVKM. There are 15 residues in the CDR3. This table comes from immunoSEQ multiplex PCR, and its TCRdb copy is limited to in-frame clones, with some not included. The table has approximately 120,000 clones, over 65% seen once. The sample consisted of peripheral blood. The clonotype comes from a woman aged 55-75 years with acute or convalescent COVID-19. The chain joins TRBV28 to TRBJ1-1; no clear D. The CDR3 region is CASSLAYSTFGEAFF. For the CDR3, the DNA is TGTGCCAGCAGTTTAGCCTACAGTACTTTCGGTGAAGCTTTCTTT.